This T cell receptor beta chain was sequenced for a study of blood T cell repertoires in COVID-19. Study details: Collection of acute and convalescent COVID-19 samples took place in the United States, Italy and Spain. T cells, B-cell-depleted T cells, or PBMCs supplied cDNA or gDNA.

In the original workflow: Amplified reference gene primers provided the basis for estimating nucleated cell counts. Data came from immunoSEQ multiplex PCR; TCRdb stores just in-frame clones and leaves some out. V and J calls and clone size are given by that table; D and trimming were obtained from the DNA. The sample yields tens of thousands of clones, about 90% seen once. The CDR3 spans 16 residues. The germline gives CDR1 SGHRS, CDR2 YFSETQ. The V end lost 0 bases, the J end lost 2 bases, and 13 bases lay between the germline ends. The specimen was peripheral blood. V and J are TRBV5-1 and TRBJ2-3; the D gene is possibly TRBD2 (5 bases). The sequence was collected from a human donor in a cohort sampled during active COVID-19. This CDR3 reads CASSLAAAVLTDTQYF. In DNA form, the CDR3 reads TGCGCCAGCAGCTTGGCCGCAGCGGTCCTCACAGATACGCAGTATTTT.